Following are 28 T cell receptor beta chains from one sample sequenced in a study of T cells in women clearing cervical HPV infection. Only in-frame clones appear in the TCRdb table, and some are missing; sequencing was by immunoSEQ multiplex PCR. The listing records tens of thousands of clones. The sequenced material came from blood buffy coat. The receptors were sampled from a woman aged 18-70 years with a cervical HPV16 infection that either progressed to CIN3+ or cleared (not recorded which).

As concerns this clone: The read gets to within 3 residues of the CDR3 end, and the germline J gene fills in the rest. The V call is TRBV5-8, the J call TRBJ1-1; D possibly corresponds to TRBD1 (5 bases). Trimming stripped 2 bases from V and 1 base from J, with 9 bases between. The germline V gene has CDR1 SGHTS and CDR2 YDEGEE. The CDR3 has 14 amino acids. The DNA read from the CDR3 is TGTGCCAGCAGCTTCCTGGGGGGGAACACTGAA. Its translation is CASSFLGGNTE. The complete CDR3 protein is CASSFLGGNTEAFF.

With respect to this clone: The read gets to within 3 residues of the CDR3 end, and the germline J gene fills in the rest. This rearrangement joins TRBV7-2 to TRBJ1-6; 8 bases fit TRBD1. The length of the CDR3 is 16 residues. CDR1 SGHTA and CDR2 FQGNSA come from the germline V gene. The V gene end was trimmed by 0 bases and the J gene end by 10 bases; junction bases not matched to a gene: 8. CDR3 sequence: CASSLAAGQGVSPLHF. The CDR3 DNA, read in part, is TGTGCCAGCAGCTTAGCAGCAGGACAGGGTGTGTCACCC.

On this clone itself: Sequence at one end of the junction differs from germline and may be a read error. Read sequence stops 3 residues before the CDR3 end, and the germline J gene provides the missing end. V is TRBV7-9 and J is TRBJ2-2; tentatively, D is TRBD2 (5 bases). The CDR3 runs 15 residues. Germline V gene sequence: CDR1 SEHNR, CDR2 FQNEAQ (reference sequence). The part of the CDR3 DNA that was read is TGTGCCAGTGGGGAAAAACTAGGGAACGCCGGGGAG. This gives the protein CASGEKLGNAGE. The whole CDR3 protein is CASGEKLGNAGELFF.

As for this clone: The CDR3 is cut off 3 residues early in the read; its end comes from the germline J gene. The chain combines TRBV29-1 with TRBJ2-7, with 7 bases that match TRBD2. CDR3 size: 16 residues. Germline V gene lookup returns CDR1 SQVTM and CDR2 ANQGSEA. Germline trimming cut 0 bases from V and 1 base from J; bases unmatched to any gene: 9. CDR3 bases read: TGCAGCGTTGAAGATGGGAGGGGAGTCAGGTCCTACGAG. It is translated as CSVEDGRGVRSYE. The whole CDR3 is CSVEDGRGVRSYEQYF.

Points on this clone: With the read ending 3 residues before the CDR3 end, the germline J gene is used to fill in that end. This chain uses TRBV20-1 with TRBJ2-7; TRBD1 aligns across 10 bases. This CDR3 comprises 13 residues. Germline V gene lookup returns CDR1 DFQATT and CDR2 SNEGSKA (reference sequence). Trimming removed 6 bases from V and 6 bases from J; junction bases left unmatched: 8. The sequenced part of the CDR3 DNA is TGCAGTGCCCACGACAGGGGGCAAAGCGAG. Protein product: CSAHDRGQSE. The full CDR3 sequence reads CSAHDRGQSEQYF.

Concerning this clone: Read sequence stops 3 residues before the CDR3 end, and the germline J gene provides the missing end. The V and J genes are TRBV30 and TRBJ2-3; 9 nucleotides agree with TRBD2. This CDR3 comprises 16 residues. Germline-derived CDR1 and CDR2 are GTSNPN and SVGIG (reference sequence). V lost 2 bases, J lost 5 bases, and 11 bases stayed unmatched. This chain's CDR3 is CAWSPGGGGRLDTQYF. CDR3 bases read: TGTGCCTGGAGTCCGGGCGGGGGGGGTAGGTTAGATACG. The whole variable domain, filled in from reference TRBV30 and TRBJ2-3, reads SQTIHQWPATLVQPVGSPLSLECTVEGTSNPNLYWYRQAAGRGLQLLFYSVGIGQISSEVPQNLSASRPQDRQFILSSKKLLLSDSGFYLCAWSPGGGGRLDTQYFGPGTRLTVL.

As to this clone: The read stops 3 residues short of the end of the CDR3; the missing end is completed from the germline J gene. The V call is TRBV6-1, the J call TRBJ2-2, with a weak D call TRBD2 (6 bases). CDR3 length equals 14 residues. V was clipped by 4 bases and J by 3 bases, with 9 bases between them. Germline V gives CDR1 MNHNS, CDR2 SASEGT. CDR3 loop: CASSGGDYTGELFF. CDR3 DNA (partial): TGTGCCAGCAGTGGTGGGGACTACACCGGGGAG.

Details on this clone: The CDR3 end is not reached by the read, which stops 3 residues before it; the germline J gene fills it in. The chain couples TRBV29-1 to TRBJ1-1; no reliable D call. Per germline, CDR1 SQVTM and CDR2 ANQGSEA. V was cut by 0 bases and J by 0 bases, with 5 bases left in between. CDR3 length: 13 amino acids. The CDR3 DNA, read in part, is TGCAGCGTTGAAGATCTAGTGAACACTGAA. This codes for CSVEDLVNTE. The CDR3 in its entirety is CSVEDLVNTEAFF. Filled out from reference TRBV29-1 and TRBJ1-1, the complete variable domain reads SAVISQKPSRDICQRGTSLTIQCQVDSQVTMMFWYRQQPGQSLTLIATANQGSEATYESGFVIDKFPISRPNLTFSTLTVSNMSPEDSSIYLCSVEDLVNTEAFFGQGTRLTVV.

In the case of this clone: The read ends 3 residues early relative to the CDR3; the germline J gene fills the gap. V and J are TRBV19 and TRBJ2-3; D possibly corresponds to TRBD2 (6 bases). CDR1 is LNHDA and CDR2 is SQIVND in the germline V gene (reference sequence). This CDR3 spans 16 amino acids. V was trimmed by 7 bases and J by 1 base, leaving 18 bases between them. CDR3 DNA (partial): TGTGCCAGTATGGGTAGCGGAGGGAACCGCACAGATACG. Translation: CASMGSGGNRTDT. The whole CDR3 protein reads CASMGSGGNRTDTQYF.

A note on this clone: The read halts 3 residues ahead of the CDR3 end, with the missing end drawn from the germline J gene. V usage is TRBV11-2 and J usage is TRBJ2-3; D is possibly TRBD2 (7 bases). The CDR3 is made up of 14 amino acids. Germline V CDR1 and CDR2: SGHAT, FQNNGV. Deletions cut 7 bases from V and 4 bases from J, with 15 bases between. The sequenced CDR3 bases are TGTGCCAGCAACGCGGCGGGGGCCCCAGATACG. Its translation is CASNAAGAPDT. The whole CDR3 sequence is CASNAAGAPDTQYF.

CDR3 DNA (partial): TGTGCCAGCAGTTTCCAGTCCGCCAAAAACATT. Its translation is CASSFQSAKNI. Given in full, the CDR3 is CASSFQSAKNIQYF. This chain connects TRBV28 to TRBJ2-4, with D unresolved. The CDR3 goes on 3 residues after the read ends, and that part is filled in from the germline J gene. Germline V gene sequence: CDR1 MDHEN, CDR2 SYDVKM. Between the trimmed V and J ends, which lost 3 bases and 1 base, there was a span of 7 bases. The CDR3 covers 14 residues.

In regard to this clone: The read comes to an end 3 residues before the CDR3 does, leaving the germline J gene to fill in the end. This chain connects TRBV7-9 to TRBJ2-3; 7 bases line up with TRBD2. V trimming: 11 bases; J trimming: 6 bases; junction bases outside the gene matches: 8. The V gene's germline CDR1 is SEHNR and CDR2 FQNEAQ (reference sequence). The CDR3 length is 12 residues. The DNA read from the CDR3 is TGTGCCCCAGCGGCGGGGGTCGATACG. Protein: CAPAAGVDT. The complete CDR3 reads CAPAAGVDTQYF.

The part of the CDR3 DNA that was read is TGTGCCAGTGAGGACAGGGGTAATTCACCC. Translating it yields CASEDRGNSP. The entire CDR3 sequence reads CASEDRGNSPLHF. The chain carries TRBV6-2 or TRBV6-3 and TRBJ1-6; 9 nucleotides agree with TRBD1. The read ends 3 residues before the CDR3 terminus; that terminus is restored from the germline J gene. The CDR3 consists of 13 residues. Germline CDR1 MNHEY, CDR2 SVGEGT. The junction had 3 bases not matched to a gene; V was cut back by 9 bases and J by 6 bases.

As for this clone: The read terminates 3 residues before the CDR3 end, so the remaining end is supplied by the germline J gene. The chain recombines TRBV12-3 or TRBV12-4 with TRBJ1-4; D possibly corresponds to TRBD1 (5 bases). With 3 bases removed from V and 5 bases from J, the gap between germline ends came to 7 bases. The CDR3 spans 13 residues. The DNA read from the CDR3 is TGTGCCAGCAGTTTGAAGGGGAATGAAAAA. This sequence encodes CASSLKGNEK. The entire CDR3 reads CASSLKGNEKLFF.

Details on this clone: The missing CDR3 end, 3 residues past where the read stops, is filled in from the germline J gene. V and J are TRBV7-6 and TRBJ2-7, with TRBD2 matching 9 bases. V shed 0 bases, J shed 3 bases, and the junction held 3 bases outside the gene matches. Germline assignment: CDR1 SGHVS and CDR2 FNYEAQ. The CDR3 totals 15 residues. The CDR3 DNA, read in part, is TGTGCCAGCAGCTTAGCTAGCGGGAGTCTCTACGAG. Translation gives CASSLASGSLYE. The whole CDR3 sequence is CASSLASGSLYEQYF. The variable domain in full, completed from reference TRBV7-6 and TRBJ2-7, reads GAGVSQSPRYKVTKRGQDVALRCDPISGHVSLYWYRQALGQGPEFLTYFNYEAQQDKSGLPNDRFSAERPEGSISTLTIQRTEQRDSAMYRCASSLASGSLYEQYFGPGTRLTVT.

In the case of this clone: The read ends 3 residues early relative to the CDR3; the germline J gene fills the gap. The genes are TRBV29-1 and TRBJ2-3; D is perhaps TRBD2 (6 bases). Germline CDR1 is SQVTM and CDR2 is ANQGSEA. The CDR3 totals 14 residues. V lost 3 bases and J 2 bases, leaving 12 bases between the germline ends. The CDR3 reads CSVDGGRFTDTQYF. The part of the CDR3 DNA that was read is TGCAGCGTTGACGGGGGTAGGTTCACAGATACG.

On this clone itself: The read terminates 3 residues before the CDR3 end, so the remaining end is supplied by the germline J gene. V gene TRBV5-1 combines with J gene TRBJ1-1, with D uncertain. The CDR3 extends over 13 amino acids. Germline V gene lookup returns CDR1 SGHRS and CDR2 YFSETQ. Trimming removed 0 bases at V and 1 base at J, with 4 bases between. The chain's CDR3 is CASSLDRNTEAFF. CDR3 bases read: TGCGCCAGCAGCTTGGACAGGAACACTGAA.

A note on this clone: The read comes to an end 3 residues before the CDR3 does, leaving the germline J gene to fill in the end. The rearrangement joins TRBV30 to TRBJ1-5; perhaps TRBD1 as D (6 bases). CDR3 length equals 13 residues. CDR1 is GTSNPN and CDR2 is SVGIG in the germline V gene (reference sequence). Trimming cost V 3 bases and J 6 bases, with 12 bases left between them. The sequenced part of the CDR3 DNA is TGTGCCTGGAGCTCAGGGGAAGGTCAGCCC. Residues: CAWSSGEGQP. The complete CDR3 sequence is CAWSSGEGQPQHF.

In the case of this clone: The read halts 3 residues ahead of the CDR3 end, with the missing end drawn from the germline J gene. The chain uses TRBV12-3 or TRBV12-4 and TRBJ2-7; 8 bases fit TRBD1. The CDR3 is 14 residues long. Trimming cost V 5 bases and J 6 bases; bases outside gene matches: 9. Partial CDR3 DNA: TGTGCCAGCAGTCCCGGACAGGGTTCTAGCGAG. Translated: CASSPGQGSSE. Given in full, the CDR3 is CASSPGQGSSEQYF.

The CDR3 sequence: CASQGGIRGWTGELFF. CDR3 bases read: TGTGCCAGCCAGGGAGGAATCCGGGGGTGGACCGGGGAG. V is TRBV2 and J is TRBJ2-2; the D gene is possibly TRBD2 (6 bases). The CDR3 is cut off 3 residues early in the read; its end comes from the germline J gene. The V end lost 8 bases, the J end lost 5 bases, and 21 bases lay between the germline ends. CDR3 length: 16 amino acids. Germline values: CDR1 SNHLY, CDR2 FYNNEI. The full variable domain, rest sourced from reference TRBV2 and TRBJ2-2, is EPEVTQTPSHQVTQMGQEVILRCVPISNHLYFYWYRQILGQKVEFLVSFYNNEISEKSEIFDDQFSVERPDGSNFTLKIRSTKLEDSAMYFCASQGGIRGWTGELFFGEGSRLTVL.

To note about this clone: The CDR3 end lies 3 residues beyond the end of the read and is filled in from the germline J gene. The J gene is TRBJ2-5, the V gene TRBV6-1; 10 bases line up with TRBD2. Germline V gene data show CDR1 as MNHNS and CDR2 as SASEGT. Trimming cost V 1 base and J 5 bases; bases outside gene matches: 4. CDR3 size: 15 residues. CDR3 DNA (partial): TGTGCCAGCAGTGAAGGGGCTAGCGGGAGTGAGACC. It yields the protein CASSEGASGSET. The whole CDR3 region reads CASSEGASGSETQYF.

In the case of this clone: The missing CDR3 end, 3 residues past where the read stops, is filled in from the germline J gene. The same CDR3 can be traced to other DNA sequences in this sample. This chain joins TRBV7-2 and TRBJ1-5, with a weak D call TRBD1 (5 bases). The CDR3 contains 11 residues. The germline V gene has CDR1 SGHTA and CDR2 FQGNSA. This CDR3 is CASSAGGPQHF. The CDR3 bases that were read are TGTGCCAGCAGCGCCGGGGGACCC.

Regarding this clone: The CDR3 is cut off 3 residues early in the read; its end comes from the germline J gene. The chain joins TRBV20-1 to TRBJ2-1; 8 bases align to TRBD1. There are 15 residues in the CDR3. V trimming: 4 bases; J trimming: 7 bases; junction bases outside the gene matches: 12. From germline, CDR1 is DFQATT and CDR2 SNEGSKA (reference sequence). This CDR3 reads CSATPPGTGTNEQFF. Incomplete CDR3 DNA: TGCAGTGCTACACCTCCCGGGACAGGTACAAATGAG.

Regarding this clone: Read sequence stops 3 residues before the CDR3 end, and the germline J gene provides the missing end. This chain uses TRBV11-3 with TRBJ2-2; D is possibly TRBD1 or TRBD2 (5 bases each). The CDR3 sequence is 15 residues long. Trimming took 3 bases from V and 0 from J, leaving 8 bases between them. Germline CDR1 and CDR2: SGHNT and YENEEA. CDR3: CASSFEGPNTGELFF. The DNA read from the CDR3 is TGTGCCAGCAGCTTTGAGGGGCCGAACACCGGGGAG. The whole variable domain, remainder taken from reference TRBV11-3 and TRBJ2-2, is EAGVVQSPRYKIIEKKQPVAFWCNPISGHNTLYWYLQNLGQGPELLIRYENEEAVDDSQLPKDRFSAERLKGVDSTLKIQPAELGDSAVYLCASSFEGPNTGELFFGEGSRLTVL.

The CDR3 loop reads CASSVQGYEQYF. CDR3 DNA, as far as it was read: TGTGCCAGCAGTGTACAGGGGTACGAG. The gene calls are TRBV12-3 or TRBV12-4 and TRBJ2-7; 7 bases map to TRBD1. From the germline J gene comes the end of the CDR3, since the read stops 3 residues before it. With V trimmed by 5 bases and J by 4 bases, 2 bases remained unmatched. The CDR3 is made up of 12 amino acids.

To note about this clone: The CDR3 end is not reached by the read, which stops 3 residues before it; the germline J gene fills it in. The chain recombines TRBV20-1 with TRBJ1-1; 8 bases map to TRBD1. There are 13 residues in the CDR3. Germline loops: CDR1 DFQATT, CDR2 SNEGSKA (reference sequence). V gave up 2 bases and J gave up 7 bases; unmatched junction bases: 6. The CDR3 loop is CSARLSGGGEAFF. The DNA read from the CDR3 is TGCAGTGCTAGACTCTCAGGGGGCGGTGAA.

As concerns this clone: From the germline J gene comes the end of the CDR3, since the read stops 3 residues before it. V and J are TRBV19 and TRBJ2-1, with 10 nucleotides matching TRBD2. Germline V gives CDR1 LNHDA, CDR2 SQIVND (reference sequence). The CDR3 has 14 residues. V shed 2 bases, J shed 9 bases, and the junction held 4 bases outside the gene matches. The CDR3 bases that were read are TGTGCCAGTAGTATACCTAGCGGGAGTGGTGAG. It codes for CASSIPSGSGE. From start to end, the CDR3 is CASSIPSGSGEQFF.

To note about this clone: With the read ending 3 residues before the CDR3 end, the germline J gene is used to fill in that end. The rearrangement joins TRBV7-7 to TRBJ2-1, with D tentatively TRBD2 (7 bases). The CDR3 has 15 amino acids. Trimming pared 0 bases from V and 3 bases from J, leaving 9 bases between. Germline V CDR1 and CDR2: SSHAT, FNYEAQ (reference sequence). Incomplete CDR3 DNA: TGTGCCAGCAGCTTAGCGGGGGGGCTCTACAATGAG. Translating gives CASSLAGGLYNE. The full-length CDR3 reads as CASSLAGGLYNEQFF.